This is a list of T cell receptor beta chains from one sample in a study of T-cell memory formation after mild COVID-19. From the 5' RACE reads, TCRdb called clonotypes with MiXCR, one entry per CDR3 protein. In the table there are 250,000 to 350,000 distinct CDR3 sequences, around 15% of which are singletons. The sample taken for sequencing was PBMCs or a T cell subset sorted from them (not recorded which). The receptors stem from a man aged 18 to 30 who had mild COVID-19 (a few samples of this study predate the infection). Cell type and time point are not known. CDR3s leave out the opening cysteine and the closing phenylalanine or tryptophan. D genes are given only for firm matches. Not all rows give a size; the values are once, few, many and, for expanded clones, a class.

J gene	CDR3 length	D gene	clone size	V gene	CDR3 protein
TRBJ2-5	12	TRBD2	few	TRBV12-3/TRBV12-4	ASSSPGGRETQY
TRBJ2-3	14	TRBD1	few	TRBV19	ASSQIRDRVSDTQY
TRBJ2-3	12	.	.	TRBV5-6	ASTRGFRTDTQY
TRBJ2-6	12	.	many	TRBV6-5	ASSGASGANVLT
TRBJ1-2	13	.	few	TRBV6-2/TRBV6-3	ASSPVASGLYGYT
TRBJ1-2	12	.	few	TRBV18	ASSQDLQGYGYT
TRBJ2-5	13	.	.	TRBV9	ASSVSGDFSETQY
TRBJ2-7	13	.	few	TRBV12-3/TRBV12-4	ASSPSWAGRSEQY
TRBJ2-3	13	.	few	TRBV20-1	SAREFGRNTDTQY
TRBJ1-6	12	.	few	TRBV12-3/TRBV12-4	ASSSDRDNSPLH